This record covers a single TCR beta chain. The antigen is not known. CDR1 and CDR2 (germline): MNHEY, SVGAGI. The length of the CDR3 is 15 residues. V was cut by 5 bases and J by 7 bases, with 20 bases left in between. The data were obtained in a study of shared clonotypes between healthy human individuals. Study in general: With ages of 18 to 49, the donors were two women and three men.

As originally analysed: ImmunoSEQ gave junction-only sequences without quality scores, so filtering differed. Profiled with immunoSEQ multiplex PCR; TCRdb holds only in-frame clones, not every one. Clone size and V and J calls were adopted from that table, with D and trimming inferred from the DNA. The sample records some 2,100,000 clones, approximately 96% being singletons. Findings of the study overall: Naive subsets usually exceeded memory subsets in estimated richness. It was the few donors that limited the genetic and exposure-history diversity represented.

The origin of this receptor is a man aged 18 to 29 in good health. Sequences were obtained from naive CD4+ T cells sorted from blood. Described subset: CD45RA+ positively selected. This chain connects TRBV6-5 to TRBJ1-1; possible D gene TRBD1, 5 bases. CDR3 residues: CASSLSGTLRFEAFF. The CDR3 DNA reads TGTGCCAGCAGTCTCTCGGGGACGTTAAGGTTTGAAGCTTTCTTT.